The 27 T cell receptor beta chains given below trace back to one sample, sequenced in a study of blood T cell repertoires in COVID-19. Produced via immunoSEQ multiplex PCR; TCRdb's table is partial and in-frame only. This table has around 200,000 clones, about 86% appearing once. Specimen: peripheral blood. The receptors shown here come from a man aged 25-45 years with active or convalescent COVID-19.

This clone has a handful of counts. This sequence joins TRBV27 and TRBJ1-2; 7 bases fit TRBD1. CDR1 is MNHEY and CDR2 is SMNVEV in the germline V gene (reference sequence). The V and J ends lost 4 bases and 8 bases, in that order; junction bases with no gene match: 10. CDR3 size: 14 residues. The CDR3 DNA reads as TGTGCCAGCAGTTCGGACAGGACCTTCTGGGGCTACACCTTC. Protein: CASSSDRTFWGYTF.

The genes are TRBV7-9 and TRBJ1-2; 9 bases align to TRBD1. This CDR3 is built from 15 residues. J was trimmed by 8 bases and V by 6 bases; bases with no gene match: 13. Germline V gene sequence: CDR1 SEHNR, CDR2 FQNEAQ (reference sequence). The DNA for the CDR3 is TGTGCCAGCAGTCTCGACCTGGACAGGGGACGGGGCTACACCTTC. This sequence encodes CASSLDLDRGRGYTF.

Notes on this clone: The same CDR3 can be traced to other DNA sequences in this sample. The gene calls are TRBV7-9 and TRBJ1-4; 8 bases map to TRBD1. V gave up 5 bases and J gave up 4 bases; unmatched junction bases: 6. CDR1 and CDR2 from the germline V gene are SEHNR and FQNEAQ (reference sequence). The CDR3 runs 15 residues. The CDR3 region has the DNA TGTGCCAGCAGCCCCGGACAGGGCCTTAATGAAAAACTGTTTTTT. Protein product: CASSPGQGLNEKLFF.

This clone has a handful of counts. The genes are TRBV6-5 and TRBJ1-1; D is perhaps TRBD1 (5 bases). Germline-derived CDR1 and CDR2 are MNHEY and SVGAGI. The CDR3 runs 15 residues. Trimming took 2 bases from V and 1 from J, leaving 11 bases between them. The CDR3 coding sequence is TGTGCCAGCAGTTACACGGGACTTACGAACACTGAAGCTTTCTTT. As protein: CASSYTGLTNTEAFF.

This sequence joins TRBV5-4 and TRBJ1-2, with TRBD1 as a possible D gene (6 bases). Germline V gives CDR1 SGHNT, CDR2 YYREEE (reference sequence). There are 13 residues in the CDR3. V was pared by 4 bases and J by 8 bases, with 15 bases between. The CDR3 loop is CASSPTGSSGYTF. The CDR3 nucleotides are TGTGCCAGCAGCCCGACAGGATCTAGCGGCTACACCTTC.

The J gene is TRBJ2-3, the V gene TRBV24-1, with unresolved D. V lost 9 bases, J lost 2 bases, and 17 bases lay in between. The CDR3 covers 15 residues. CDR1 is KGHDR and CDR2 is SFDVKD in the germline V gene. CDR3 protein: CATRGPPDPTDTQYF. Written as DNA, the CDR3 is TGTGCCACCCGAGGTCCCCCGGATCCCACAGATACGCAGTATTTT.

This chain links TRBV10-2 with TRBJ1-4; no clear D. V was shortened by 6 bases and J by 6 bases, with 14 bases between the two germline ends. Germline assignment: CDR1 WSHSY and CDR2 SAAADI. This CDR3 has 14 residues. CDR3 DNA sequence: TGCGCCAGCAGGTTGCCCGGAGCGGATGAAAAACTGTTTTTT. This encodes CASRLPGADEKLFF.

This clone was seen only once. The V gene is TRBV5-6, the J gene TRBJ1-1, with a weak D call TRBD1 (5 bases). There are 14 residues in the CDR3. The germline V and J ends were trimmed by 4 bases and 2 bases, with 12 bases remaining between them. Germline CDR1 and CDR2: SGHDT and YYEEEE. The chain's CDR3 is CASSSDRINTEAFF. CDR3 coding DNA: TGTGCCAGCAGCAGCGACAGAATAAACACTGAAGCTTTCTTT. The whole variable domain, remainder taken from reference TRBV5-6 and TRBJ1-1, is DAGVTQSPTHLIKTRGQQVTLRCSPKSGHDTVSWYQQALGQGPQFIFQYYEEEERQRGNFPDRFSGHQFPNYSSELNVNALLLGDSALYLCASSSDRINTEAFFGQGTRLTVV.

This chain uses TRBV30 with TRBJ1-4; 7 bases line up with TRBD1. The ends lost 8 bases at V and 2 bases at J; junction bases unmatched: 5. CDR3 length equals 13 residues. Germline V gene lookup returns CDR1 GTSNPN and CDR2 SVGIG (reference sequence). The CDR3: CAGTGATNEKLFF. CDR3 DNA sequence: TGTGCCGGCACAGGGGCGACTAATGAAAAACTGTTTTTT.

The chain links TRBV6-1 to TRBJ2-7; D might be TRBD1 (5 bases). V was clipped by 2 bases and J by 4 bases, with 12 bases between them. Looked up from germline, CDR1 is MNHNS and CDR2 is SASEGT. The CDR3 loop spans 14 amino acids. For the CDR3, the DNA is TGTGCCAGCAGTGAATGGGCAGGGAAATACGAGCAGTACGTC. Translating gives CASSEWAGKYEQYV.

V gene TRBV3-1 (or the pseudogene TRBV3-2) combines with J gene TRBJ2-4; no reliable D call. The germline gives CDR1 LGHDT, CDR2 YNNKEL (reference sequence). The CDR3 covers 12 residues. Trimming removed 1 base from V and 7 bases from J, with 5 bases in between. In nucleotides, the CDR3 is TGTGCCAGCAGCCAAGCCCAGAACATTCAGTACTTC. It encodes CASSQAQNIQYF.

This clone has at least ten counts. J is TRBJ1-1 and V is TRBV6-6; D unresolved. The CDR3 extends over 11 amino acids. The germline V gene encodes CDR1 MNHNY and CDR2 SVGAGI (reference sequence). Trimming pared 8 bases from V and 8 bases from J, leaving 12 bases between. The DNA for the CDR3 is TGTGCCAGCCTAAACGGAGGGGAAGCTTTCTTT. It codes for CASLNGGEAFF.

The genes are TRBV13 and TRBJ2-3; 12 bases agree with TRBD2. This CDR3 is built from 19 residues. Germline assignment: CDR1 PRHDT and CDR2 FYEKMQ (reference sequence). Trimming cost V 1 base and J 3 bases; bases outside gene matches: 11. CDR3 bases: TGTGCCAGCAGCTTAGTGGGGGCTAGCGGGAGGGCCGGGACAGATACGCAGTATTTT. Translated, it gives CASSLVGASGRAGTDTQYF. Filled out from reference TRBV13 and TRBJ2-3, the complete variable domain reads AAGVIQSPRHLIKEKRETATLKCYPIPRHDTVYWYQQGPGQDPQFLISFYEKMQSDKGSIPDRFSAQQFSDYHSELNMSSLELGDSALYFCASSLVGASGRAGTDTQYFGPGTRLTVL.

V usage is TRBV5-8 and J usage is TRBJ2-1; 10 positions match TRBD1. The CDR3 consists of 16 residues. Germline V gene sequence: CDR1 SGHTS, CDR2 YDEGEE. After removal of 0 bases from V and 3 bases from J, the junction contained 3 bases not matched to a gene. DNA of the CDR3: TGTGCCAGCAGCTTGGAGGGACAGGGGTTCTACAATGAGCAGTTCTTC. It specifies CASSLEGQGFYNEQFF.

V gene TRBV19 combines with J gene TRBJ1-5; D unresolved. Germline V gives CDR1 LNHDA, CDR2 SQIVND (reference sequence). The V end was cut by 0 bases, the J end by 2 bases, with 11 bases between. The CDR3 runs to 16 residues. Here the CDR3 reads CASSIEYGSGNQPQHF. The CDR3 DNA is TGTGCCAGTAGTATAGAGTACGGTTCGGGCAATCAGCCCCAGCATTTT.

The genes are TRBV7-9 and TRBJ1-1; 8 nucleotides match TRBD1. With 1 base clipped from V and 7 bases from J, the junction kept 8 bases outside the gene matches. Germline CDR1 is SEHNR and CDR2 is FQNEAQ (reference sequence). CDR3 length equals 15 residues. The CDR3 DNA reads as TGTGCCAGCAGCTTAGGCACAGGGGGTGGGGATGAAGCTTTCTTT. Protein product: CASSLGTGGGDEAFF.

The chain couples TRBV6-1 to TRBJ1-1; unclear D gene. CDR1 MNHNS and CDR2 SASEGT come from the germline V gene. This CDR3 is 14 amino acids long. The V gene lost 3 bases and the J gene lost 1 base, with 9 bases spanning the gap. CDR3 DNA: TGTGCCAGCAGTGAGCAGAGGGCGAACACTGAAGCTTTCTTT. Translation: CASSEQRANTEAFF.

The chain combines TRBV6-7 with TRBJ1-5; no clear D gene. TRBV6-7 is assigned to the ORF class and has an uncertain function. The germline V and J ends were trimmed by 0 bases and 7 bases, with 10 bases remaining between them. The CDR3 is 14 amino acids. This CDR3 is CASSYSNERQPQHF. CDR3 nucleotides: TGTGCCAGCAGTTACTCGAACGAGCGGCAGCCCCAGCATTTT.

This clone was counted only a few times. The rearrangement uses TRBV7-2 and TRBJ2-2, with D unclear. This CDR3 contains 14 residues. The V and J ends lost 2 bases and 4 bases respectively, with 8 bases between them. Germline lookup yields CDR1 SGHTA and CDR2 FQGNSA. CDR3 protein: CASSLSYSTGELFF. The CDR3 bases are TGTGCCAGCAGCTTATCTTACAGCACCGGGGAGCTGTTTTTT.

J is TRBJ1-6 and V is TRBV10-3; 7 nucleotides match TRBD1. Germline values: CDR1 ENHRY, CDR2 SYGVKD. J lost 8 bases, V lost 0 bases, and 7 bases had no gene match. The CDR3 sequence is 16 residues long. CDR3 residues: CAISESPRQGYSPLHF. The CDR3 DNA is TGTGCCATCAGTGAGTCGCCGAGACAGGGCTATTCACCCCTCCACTTT.

This chain uses TRBV27 with TRBJ2-7; TRBD1 might be the D (6 bases). The V end was cut by 8 bases, the J end by 3 bases, with 11 bases between. CDR1 is MNHEY, CDR2 SMNVEV, per germline (reference sequence). The CDR3 loop spans 12 amino acids. CDR3 DNA: TGTGCCAGCGGACAGTCCCTCTACGAGCAGTACGTC. Protein: CASGQSLYEQYV.

The chain carries TRBV7-9 and TRBJ2-2; no reliable D call. The ends were cut back, 2 bases at V and 1 base at J, with 11 bases in the middle. There are 16 residues in the CDR3. Germline values: CDR1 SEHNR, CDR2 FQNEAQ (reference sequence). CDR3 loop: CASSLPVTGNTGELFF. Here the CDR3 DNA reads TGTGCCAGCAGCTTACCAGTGACGGGGAACACCGGGGAGCTGTTTTTT.

The gene calls are TRBV5-1 and TRBJ2-1; 9 positions match TRBD2. The V gene's germline CDR1 is SGHRS and CDR2 YFSETQ. Losses at the gene ends were 4 bases for V and 4 bases for J; bases not matched to a gene: 9. CDR3 length: 16 amino acids. The CDR3 sequence: CASSPTGGGGYNEQFF. In DNA, the CDR3 is TGCGCCAGCAGCCCGACCGGCGGGGGGGGTTACAATGAGCAGTTCTTC. Full variable domain (outside the CDR3, taken from reference TRBV5-1 and TRBJ2-1): KAGVTQTPRYLIKTRGQQVTLSCSPISGHRSVSWYQQTPGQGLQFLFEYFSETQRNKGNFPGRFSGRQFSNSRSEMNVSTLELGDSALYLCASSPTGGGGYNEQFFGPGTRLTVL.

The gene calls are TRBV29-1 and TRBJ1-3; 7 bases agree with TRBD1. CDR1 is SQVTM, CDR2 ANQGSEA, per germline. The CDR3 spans 13 residues. V lost 7 bases to trimming and J lost 6 bases; unmatched junction nucleotides: 9. The DNA of the CDR3 is TGCAGCGCGTGGGGACAGCCCTTAAACACCATATATTTT. This sequence encodes CSAWGQPLNTIYF.

The gene calls are TRBV9 and TRBJ2-7, with 8 bases that match TRBD1. The V gene's germline CDR1 is SGDLS and CDR2 YYNGEE. The trim removed 0 bases at V and 5 bases at J, leaving 7 bases unmatched. The CDR3 loop spans 15 amino acids. This CDR3 is CASSVGTGSEHEQYF. The CDR3 DNA reads TGTGCCAGCAGCGTAGGGACAGGGTCAGAGCACGAGCAGTACTTC.

On this clone itself: The same CDR3 can be traced to other DNA sequences in this sample. V and J are TRBV29-1 and TRBJ1-1; 7 nucleotides match TRBD1. Germline CDR1 SQVTM, CDR2 ANQGSEA. Trimming at V came to 4 bases and at J to 5 bases, leaving 4 bases not matched to a gene. The CDR3 spans 12 residues. The CDR3 coding sequence is TGCAGCGTTGCGGGCAGGGGGACTGAAGCTTTCTTT. Protein product: CSVAGRGTEAFF.

The chain is built from TRBV19 and TRBJ1-4; 9 nucleotides align to TRBD1. Germline V gene sequence: CDR1 LNHDA, CDR2 SQIVND (reference sequence). The CDR3 extends over 12 amino acids. Trimming cost V 11 bases and J 8 bases; bases outside gene matches: 6. The CDR3 nucleotides read TGTGCCGTACAGGGGGCACTGGAAAAACTGTTTTTT. Residues: CAVQGALEKLFF.